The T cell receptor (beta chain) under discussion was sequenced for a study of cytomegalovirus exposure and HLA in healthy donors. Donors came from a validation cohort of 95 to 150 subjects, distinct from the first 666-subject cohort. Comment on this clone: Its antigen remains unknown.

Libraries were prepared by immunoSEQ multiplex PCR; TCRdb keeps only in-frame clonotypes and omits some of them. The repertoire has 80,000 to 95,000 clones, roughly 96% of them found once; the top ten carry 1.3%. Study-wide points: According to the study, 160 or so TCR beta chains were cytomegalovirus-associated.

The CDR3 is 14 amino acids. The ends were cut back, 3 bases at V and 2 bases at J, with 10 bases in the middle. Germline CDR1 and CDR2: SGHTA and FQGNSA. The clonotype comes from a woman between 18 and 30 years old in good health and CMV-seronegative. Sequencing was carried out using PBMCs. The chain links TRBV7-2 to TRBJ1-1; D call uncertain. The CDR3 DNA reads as TGTGCCAGCAGCTTTATTTTAACTAACACTGAAGCTTTCTTT. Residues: CASSFILTNTEAFF.